This entry is about one T cell receptor beta chain. Its target is unknown. The V and J ends lost 3 bases and 6 bases respectively, with 8 bases between them. The germline V gene has CDR1 MDHEN and CDR2 SYDVKM. The CDR3 consists of 12 residues. The entry originates in a study of T cells after yellow fever vaccination. General study findings and limits: FACS-sorted repertoires could contain abundant clonotypes contaminating from the bulk population. After the booster, 96% of CD4 and roughly nine tenths of CD8 primary-response clones were re-detected.

Production of TCR cDNA was by 5'RACE template switching, which also added a universal primer site and UMIs. TCRdb fed the 5' RACE reads into MiXCR, producing one record per CDR3 protein. The table has about 340,000 distinct CDR3 sequences, roughly an eighth seen once. The V call is TRBV28, the J call TRBJ1-1; D is unresolved. This clonotype was sampled from a man aged 18 to 29 who received the YFV17D yellow fever vaccine. The sequences come from CD4+ T cells sorted from PBMCs, collected 15 days after the yellow fever booster vaccination. The CDR3 DNA reads TGTGCCAGCAGTTTCGGACGGGCTGAAGCTTTCTTT. Protein sequence: CASSFGRAEAFF. Drawing the rest from reference TRBV28 and TRBJ1-1, the complete variable domain is DVKVTQSSRYLVKRTGEKVFLECVQDMDHENMFWYRQDPGLGLRLIYFSYDVKMKEKGDIPEGYSVSREKKERFSLILESASTNQTSMYLCASSFGRAEAFFGQGTRLTVV.